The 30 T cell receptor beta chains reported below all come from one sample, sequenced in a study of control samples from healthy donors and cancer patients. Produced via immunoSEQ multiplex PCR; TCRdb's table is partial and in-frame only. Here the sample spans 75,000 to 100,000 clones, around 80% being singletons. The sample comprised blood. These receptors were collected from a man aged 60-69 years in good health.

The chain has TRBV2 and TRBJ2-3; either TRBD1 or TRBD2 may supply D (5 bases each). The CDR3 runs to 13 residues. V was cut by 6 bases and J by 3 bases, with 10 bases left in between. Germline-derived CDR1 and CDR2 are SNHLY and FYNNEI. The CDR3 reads CASRKGETDTQYF. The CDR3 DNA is TGTGCCAGCAGAAAAGGGGAGACAGATACGCAGTATTTT.

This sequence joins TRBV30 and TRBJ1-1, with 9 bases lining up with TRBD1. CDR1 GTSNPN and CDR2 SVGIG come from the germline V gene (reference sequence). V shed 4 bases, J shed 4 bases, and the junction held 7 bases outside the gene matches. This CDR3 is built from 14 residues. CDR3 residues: CAWIPTGGITEAFF. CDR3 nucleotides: TGTGCCTGGATTCCGACAGGGGGTATCACTGAAGCTTTCTTT.

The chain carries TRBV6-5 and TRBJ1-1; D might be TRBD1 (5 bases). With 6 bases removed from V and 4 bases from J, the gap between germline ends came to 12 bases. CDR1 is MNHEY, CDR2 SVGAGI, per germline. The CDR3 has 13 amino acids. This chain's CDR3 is CASRLDSLTEAFF. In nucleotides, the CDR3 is TGTGCCAGCAGATTAGACAGTCTCACTGAAGCTTTCTTT.

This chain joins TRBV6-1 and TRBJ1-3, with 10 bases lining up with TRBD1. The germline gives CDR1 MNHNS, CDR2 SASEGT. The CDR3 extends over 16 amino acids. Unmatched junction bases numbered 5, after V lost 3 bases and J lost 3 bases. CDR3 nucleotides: TGTGCCAGCAGTGACCTGACAGGGGGCTTTGGAAACACCATATATTTT. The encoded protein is CASSDLTGGFGNTIYF.

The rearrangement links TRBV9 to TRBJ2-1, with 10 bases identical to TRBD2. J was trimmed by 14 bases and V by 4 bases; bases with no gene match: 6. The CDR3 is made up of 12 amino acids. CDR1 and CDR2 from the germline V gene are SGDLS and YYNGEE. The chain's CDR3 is CASSTPGTSEFF. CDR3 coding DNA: TGTGCCAGCAGCACCCCCGGGACTAGCGAGTTCTTC.

The DNA for the CDR3 is TGTGCCGATCAGCCCCAGCATTTT. Its translation: CADQPQHF. The chain employs TRBV15 and TRBJ1-5; no clear D. The CDR3 has 8 residues. The V and J ends lost 11 bases and 5 bases respectively, with 1 base between them. Germline V lookup: CDR1 LNHNV, CDR2 YYDKDF (reference sequence).

Written as DNA, the CDR3 is TGTGCCATCAGTGCTAGCGGGGGGACTCTTGAGCAGTTCTTC. This translates into CAISASGGTLEQFF. The chain carries TRBV10-3 and TRBJ2-1; 11 bases fit TRBD2. V lost 4 bases and J lost 9; bases outside the gene matches: 5. Germline V gene lookup returns CDR1 ENHRY and CDR2 SYGVKD. The CDR3 is 14 amino acids.

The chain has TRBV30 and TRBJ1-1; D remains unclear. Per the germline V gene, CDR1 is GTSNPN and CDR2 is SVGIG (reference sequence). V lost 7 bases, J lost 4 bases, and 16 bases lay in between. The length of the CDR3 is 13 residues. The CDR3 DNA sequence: TGTGCCTTGGGTTCCGGGTTCATCACTGAAGCTTTCTTT. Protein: CALGSGFITEAFF.

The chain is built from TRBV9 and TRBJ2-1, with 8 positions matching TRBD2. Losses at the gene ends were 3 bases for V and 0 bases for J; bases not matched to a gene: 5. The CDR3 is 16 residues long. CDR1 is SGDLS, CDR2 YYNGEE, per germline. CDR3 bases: TGTGCCAGCAGCGCCGAGCGGGGGACCTCCTACAATGAGCAGTTCTTC. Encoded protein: CASSAERGTSYNEQFF.

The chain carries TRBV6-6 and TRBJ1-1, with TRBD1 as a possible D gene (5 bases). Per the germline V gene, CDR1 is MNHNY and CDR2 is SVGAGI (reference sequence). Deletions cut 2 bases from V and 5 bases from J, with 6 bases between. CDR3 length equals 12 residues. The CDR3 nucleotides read TGTGCCAGCAGTTACGGGGGGACTGAAGCTTTCTTT. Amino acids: CASSYGGTEAFF.

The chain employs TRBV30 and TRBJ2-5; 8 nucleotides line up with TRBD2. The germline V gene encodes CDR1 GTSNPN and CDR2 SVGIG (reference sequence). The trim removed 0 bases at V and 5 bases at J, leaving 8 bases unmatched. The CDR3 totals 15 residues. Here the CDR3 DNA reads TGTGCCTGGAGTGTACACGGGGGGGCCCTGGAGACCCAGTACTTC. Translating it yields CAWSVHGGALETQYF.

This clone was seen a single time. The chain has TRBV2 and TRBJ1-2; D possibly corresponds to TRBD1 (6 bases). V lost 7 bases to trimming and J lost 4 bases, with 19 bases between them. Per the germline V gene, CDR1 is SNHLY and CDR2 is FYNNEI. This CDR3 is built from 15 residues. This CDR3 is CASTEGVIVLYGYTF. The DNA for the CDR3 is TGTGCCAGCACTGAGGGGGTCATAGTTCTCTATGGCTACACCTTC. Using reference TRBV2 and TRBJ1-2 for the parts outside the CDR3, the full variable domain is EPEVTQTPSHQVTQMGQEVILRCVPISNHLYFYWYRQILGQKVEFLVSFYNNEISEKSEIFDDQFSVERPDGSNFTLKIRSTKLEDSAMYFCASTEGVIVLYGYTFGSGTRLTVV.

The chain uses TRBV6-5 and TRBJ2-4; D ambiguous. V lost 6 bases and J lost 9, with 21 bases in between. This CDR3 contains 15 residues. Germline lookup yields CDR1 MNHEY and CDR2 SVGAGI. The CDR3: CASSDRASRSGIQYF. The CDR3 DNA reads TGTGCCAGCAGCGACCGGGCGTCCAGGAGTGGCATTCAGTACTTC.

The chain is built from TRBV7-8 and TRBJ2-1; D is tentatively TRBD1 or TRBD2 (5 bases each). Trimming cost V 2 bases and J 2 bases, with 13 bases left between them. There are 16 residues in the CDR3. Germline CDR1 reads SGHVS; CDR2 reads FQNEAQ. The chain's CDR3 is CASSLMSGTTYNEQFF. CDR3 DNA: TGTGCCAGCAGCTTAATGTCTGGGACGACCTACAATGAGCAGTTCTTC.

This CDR3 is CASSLQGGNTEAFF. The DNA for the CDR3 is TGCGCCAGCAGCTTACAGGGAGGGAACACTGAAGCTTTCTTT. V gene TRBV5-1 combines with J gene TRBJ1-1, with a possible D match to TRBD1 (6 bases). The CDR3 length is 14 residues. Germline CDR1 and CDR2: SGHRS and YFSETQ. Trimming pared 2 bases from V and 1 base from J, leaving 9 bases between.

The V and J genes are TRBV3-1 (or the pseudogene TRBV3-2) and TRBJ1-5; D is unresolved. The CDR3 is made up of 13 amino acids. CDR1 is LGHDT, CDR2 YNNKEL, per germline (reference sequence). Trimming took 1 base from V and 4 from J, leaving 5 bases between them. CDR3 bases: TGTGCCAGCAGCCAAGGCCAAAATCAGCCCCAGCATTTT. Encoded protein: CASSQGQNQPQHF.

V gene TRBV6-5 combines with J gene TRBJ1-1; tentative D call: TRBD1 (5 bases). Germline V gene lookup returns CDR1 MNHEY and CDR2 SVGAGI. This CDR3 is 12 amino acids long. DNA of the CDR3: TGTGCTTCGAGGGACGGGGGAACTGAAGCTTTCTTT. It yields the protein CASRDGGTEAFF.

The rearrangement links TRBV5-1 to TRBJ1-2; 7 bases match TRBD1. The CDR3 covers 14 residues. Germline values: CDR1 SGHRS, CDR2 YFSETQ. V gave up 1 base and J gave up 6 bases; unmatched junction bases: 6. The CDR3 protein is CASSLKGQKHGYTF. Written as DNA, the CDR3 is TGCGCCAGCAGCTTGAAGGGACAGAAGCATGGCTACACCTTC.

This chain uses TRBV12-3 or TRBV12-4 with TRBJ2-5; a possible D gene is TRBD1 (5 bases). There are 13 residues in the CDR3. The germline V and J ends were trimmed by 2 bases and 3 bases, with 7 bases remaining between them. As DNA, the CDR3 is TGTGCCAGCAGTTTAATCAGGGAAGAGACCCAGTACTTC. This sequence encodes CASSLIREETQYF.

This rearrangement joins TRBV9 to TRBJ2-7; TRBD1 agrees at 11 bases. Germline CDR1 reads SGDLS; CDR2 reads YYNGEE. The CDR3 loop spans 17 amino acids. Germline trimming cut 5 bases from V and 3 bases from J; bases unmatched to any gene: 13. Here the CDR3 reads CASSASGTGGPLYEQYF. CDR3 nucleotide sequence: TGTGCCAGCAGTGCCTCCGGGACAGGGGGACCACTCTACGAGCAGTACTTC.

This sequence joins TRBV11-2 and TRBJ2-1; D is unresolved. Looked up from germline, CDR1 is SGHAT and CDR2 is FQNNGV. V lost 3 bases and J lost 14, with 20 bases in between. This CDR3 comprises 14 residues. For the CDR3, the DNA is TGTGCCAGCAGCTTGTTAAGGAGCAGTCCCTGGGAGTTCTTC. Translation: CASSLLRSSPWEFF.

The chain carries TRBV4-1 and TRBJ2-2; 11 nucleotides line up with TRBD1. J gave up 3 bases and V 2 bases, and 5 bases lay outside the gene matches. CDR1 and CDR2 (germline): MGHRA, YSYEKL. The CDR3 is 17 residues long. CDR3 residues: CASSQRGQGADTGELFF. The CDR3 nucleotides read TGCGCCAGCAGCCAACGAGGACAGGGGGCCGACACCGGGGAGCTGTTTTTT.

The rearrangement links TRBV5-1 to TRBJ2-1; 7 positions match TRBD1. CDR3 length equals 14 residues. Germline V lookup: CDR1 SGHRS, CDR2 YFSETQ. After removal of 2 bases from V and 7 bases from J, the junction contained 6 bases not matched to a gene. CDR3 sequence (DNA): TGCGCCAGCAGCTTTAGACAGGGACAAAATGAGCAGTTCTTC. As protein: CASSFRQGQNEQFF.

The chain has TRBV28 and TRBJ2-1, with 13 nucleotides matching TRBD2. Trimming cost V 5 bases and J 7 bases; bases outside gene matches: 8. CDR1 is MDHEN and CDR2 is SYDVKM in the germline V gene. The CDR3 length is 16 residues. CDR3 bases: TGTGCCAGCAGTATACTAGGACTAGCGGGAGCTAATGAGCAGTTCTTC. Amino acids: CASSILGLAGANEQFF.

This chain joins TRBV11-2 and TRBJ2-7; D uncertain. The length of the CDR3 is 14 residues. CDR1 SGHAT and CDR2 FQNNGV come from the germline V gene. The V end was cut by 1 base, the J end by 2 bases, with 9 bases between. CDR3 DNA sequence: TGTGCCAGCAGCTTAGGTCAGAAGGCCTACGAGCAGTACTTC. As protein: CASSLGQKAYEQYF.

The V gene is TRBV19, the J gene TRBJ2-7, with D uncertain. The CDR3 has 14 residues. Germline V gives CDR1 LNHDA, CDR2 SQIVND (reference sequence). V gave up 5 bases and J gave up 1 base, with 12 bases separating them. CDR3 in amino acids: CASSAPGPSYEQYF. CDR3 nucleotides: TGTGCCAGTAGTGCGCCGGGTCCTTCCTACGAGCAGTACTTC.

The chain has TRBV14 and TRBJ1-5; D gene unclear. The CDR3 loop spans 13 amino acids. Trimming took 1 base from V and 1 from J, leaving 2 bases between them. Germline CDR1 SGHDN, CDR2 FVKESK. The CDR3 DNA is TGTGCCAGCAGCCAAGTAAGCAATCAGCCCCAGCATTTT. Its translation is CASSQVSNQPQHF.

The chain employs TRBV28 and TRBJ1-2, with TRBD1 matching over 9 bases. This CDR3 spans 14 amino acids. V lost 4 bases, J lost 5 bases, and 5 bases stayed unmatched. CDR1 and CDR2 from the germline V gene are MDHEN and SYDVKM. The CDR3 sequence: CASSWGQGLYGYTF. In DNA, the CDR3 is TGTGCCAGCAGTTGGGGACAGGGATTATATGGCTACACCTTC.

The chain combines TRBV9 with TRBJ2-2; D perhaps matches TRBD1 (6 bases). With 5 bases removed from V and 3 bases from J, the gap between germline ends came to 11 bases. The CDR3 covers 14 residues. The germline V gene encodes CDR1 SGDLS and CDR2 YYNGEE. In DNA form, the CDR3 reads TGTGCCAGCAGTGACGGACAGTACACCGGGGAGCTGTTTTTT. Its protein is CASSDGQYTGELFF.

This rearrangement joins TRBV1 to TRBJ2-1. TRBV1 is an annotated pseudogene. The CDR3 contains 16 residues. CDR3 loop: CTSSQVAALGVNEQFF. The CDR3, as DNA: TGCACCAGCAGCCAAGTCGCCGCTTTGGGGGTCAATGAGCAGTTCTTC.